The 21 T cell receptor beta chains below were found in one sample sequenced in a study of Graves' ophthalmopathy and Graves' hyperthyroidism. From RNA, the CDR3 regions of TCR beta chains were amplified and sequenced. An opening RT-PCR round employed HTBI primers and preceded a second-round multiplex PCR. In TCRdb, the multiplex PCR reads were re-called with MiXCR into one record per CDR3 protein. The sample holds hundreds of thousands of distinct CDR3 sequences; about a fifth are singletons and the top ten take approximately 6.5%. Sequencing used peripheral blood. These receptors were collected from a woman under 30 with stable Graves' hyperthyroidism. Some clones in this sample may be carry-over from other donors' samples.

This clonotype has at least ten counts. The chain joins TRBV20-1 to TRBJ2-5; 12 positions match TRBD1. Germline CDR1 reads DFQATT; CDR2 reads SNEGSKA (reference sequence). The CDR3 is 14 amino acids. J gave up 5 bases and V 5 bases, and 6 bases lay outside the gene matches. CDR3 in amino acids: CSAGGQGAGETQYF. CDR3 DNA sequence: TGCAGTGCTGGGGGACAGGGGGCAGGGGAGACCCAGTACTTC.

This chain connects TRBV20-1 to TRBJ1-5; D not resolved. The CDR3 sequence is 16 residues long. V lost 3 bases and J lost 0, with 15 bases in between. CDR1 DFQATT and CDR2 SNEGSKA come from the germline V gene (reference sequence). CDR3 sequence: CSASGRQTYSNQPQHF. The CDR3 nucleotides read TGCAGTGCTAGCGGTCGTCAAACTTATAGCAATCAGCCCCAGCATTTT.

This clonotype was counted a few times. CDR3 region: CASSFLKIRTGELFF. The CDR3 nucleotides read TGTGCCAGCAGCTTCCTGAAGATAAGGACCGGGGAGCTGTTTTTT. This rearrangement joins TRBV11-2 to TRBJ2-2; no firm D call. CDR1 and CDR2 (germline): SGHAT, FQNNGV. Trimming took off 3 bases at V and 5 bases at J, with 13 bases between the two ends. The CDR3 sequence is 15 residues long.

In its sample, this clonotype was seen many times. The chain couples TRBV28 to TRBJ1-2; a possible D gene is TRBD1 (5 bases). The CDR3 contains 14 residues. Germline CDR1 and CDR2: MDHEN and SYDVKM. Trimming removed 3 bases at V and 0 bases at J, with 8 bases between. In DNA, the CDR3 is TGTGCCAGCAGTTTGGGCAGGGCTAACTATGGCTACACCTTC. Its protein product is CASSLGRANYGYTF.

A note on this clonotype: At one end the junction does not follow the germline gene, possibly because of a read error. This chain connects TRBV20-1 to TRBJ1-2; D gene uncertain. The CDR3 runs 11 residues. The germline gives CDR1 DFQATT, CDR2 SNEGSKA (reference sequence). The CDR3 sequence: CSASQDYGYSF. The CDR3 bases are TGCAGTGCTAGCCAGGACTATGGCTACTCCTTC.

At least ten counts were recorded for this clonotype. The J gene is TRBJ1-1, the V gene TRBV20-1; D gene ambiguous. This CDR3 region has 15 residues. Deletions cut 0 bases from V and 0 bases from J, with 11 bases between. CDR1 DFQATT and CDR2 SNEGSKA come from the germline V gene (reference sequence). The CDR3 nucleotides are TGCAGTGCTAGAGATCCGGTTCCTATGAACACTGAAGCTTTCTTT. Amino acids: CSARDPVPMNTEAFF.

At least ten counts were recorded for this clonotype. This may be a read error, as it is one base from a much larger clone. V is TRBV5-1 and J is TRBJ1-6; TRBD1 matches at 7 bases. Germline values: CDR1 SGHRS, CDR2 YFSETQ. CDR3 length: 14 amino acids. The CDR3 sequence: CASSHGTENSHLHF. The CDR3 DNA is TGCGCCAGCAGCCACGGGACAGAGAATTCACACCTCCACTTT. Supplemented by reference TRBV5-1 and TRBJ1-6, the full variable domain reads KAGVTQTPRYLIKTRGQQVTLSCSPISGHRSVSWYQQTPGQGLQFLFEYFSETQRNKGNFPGRFSGRQFSNSRSEMNVSTLELGDSALYLCASSHGTENSHLHFGNGTRLTVT.

Points on this clonotype: The junction departs from the called germline gene at one end, perhaps through a read error. J is TRBJ1-2 and V is TRBV12-3 or TRBV12-4; D is unresolved. The CDR3 is made up of 15 amino acids. The CDR3 sequence is CVSSPPGLANYGYTF. CDR3 DNA sequence: TGTGTCAGCAGTCCCCCCGGGTTAGCTAACTATGGCTACACCTTC.

This clonotype was seen repeatedly, ten times or more. This rearrangement joins TRBV20-1 to TRBJ1-1; D might be TRBD1 (5 bases). The germline V gene has CDR1 DFQATT and CDR2 SNEGSKA (reference sequence). This CDR3 has 13 residues. Trimming cost V 3 bases and J 0 bases, with 8 bases left between them. The DNA for the CDR3 is TGCAGTGCTAGCGGGACGGTGAACACTGAAGCTTTCTTT. This codes for CSASGTVNTEAFF.

The genes are TRBV20-1 and TRBJ2-2, with a tentative D call TRBD2 (6 bases). Trimming pared 5 bases from V and 1 base from J, leaving 11 bases between. This CDR3 contains 14 residues. Germline-derived CDR1 and CDR2 are DFQATT and SNEGSKA (reference sequence). The CDR3 region is CSASPGLNTGELFF. Written as DNA, the CDR3 is TGCAGTGCTTCCCCGGGACTGAACACCGGGGAGCTGTTTTTT.

This chain uses TRBV6-5 with TRBJ2-3; D possibly corresponds to TRBD1 (6 bases). V lost 4 bases and J lost 8, with 16 bases in between. The CDR3 has 14 residues. Germline V gene lookup returns CDR1 MNHEY and CDR2 SVGAGI. The CDR3 bases are TGTGCCAGCAGTTCACCCACAGGGATGGGTACGCAGTATTTT. It is translated as CASSSPTGMGTQYF.

This rearrangement joins TRBV20-1 to TRBJ2-2; D not certain. CDR1 is DFQATT, CDR2 SNEGSKA, per germline (reference sequence). V was trimmed by 0 bases and J by 6 bases, leaving 8 bases between them. The CDR3 contains 13 residues. For the CDR3, the DNA is TGCAGTGCTAGAGATGTAGGTTCCGGGGAGCTGTTTTTT. Its translation is CSARDVGSGELFF.

In its sample, this clonotype was seen a few times. The chain carries TRBV5-5 and TRBJ2-3; TRBD1 matches 7 bases. After removal of 4 bases from V and 4 bases from J, the junction contained 3 bases not matched to a gene. The CDR3 is 13 amino acids. CDR1 SGHKS and CDR2 YYEKEE come from the germline V gene (reference sequence). CDR3 protein: CASSAGTADTQYF. The CDR3 DNA sequence: TGTGCCAGCAGCGCCGGGACAGCAGATACGCAGTATTTT.

The rearrangement joins TRBV5-1 to TRBJ1-2; no firm D call. The CDR3 runs to 13 residues. V was clipped by 2 bases and J by 4 bases, with 9 bases between them. The germline V gene encodes CDR1 SGHRS and CDR2 YFSETQ. The CDR3 region is CASSFSASYGYTF. As DNA, the CDR3 is TGCGCCAGCAGCTTCTCAGCAAGCTATGGCTACACCTTC.

In its sample, this clonotype was seen many times. The chain carries TRBV6-1 and TRBJ2-7; 13 bases are a match to TRBD2. Trimming cost V 6 bases and J 2 bases; bases outside gene matches: 4. Germline lookup yields CDR1 MNHNS and CDR2 SASEGT. The length of the CDR3 is 15 residues. CDR3 sequence reads: CASRFGTSGTYEQYF. The CDR3 DNA follows: TGTGCCAGCAGGTTCGGGACTAGCGGGACCTACGAGCAGTACTTC.

This clonotype showed up many times. Mismatch with germline at one junction end may stem from a read error. The genes are TRBV15 and TRBJ2-5; 11 nucleotides align to TRBD2. Germline V gives CDR1 LNHNV, CDR2 YYDKDF (reference sequence). The CDR3 contains 14 residues. For the CDR3, the DNA is TGTGCCACCAGCAGAGAGCTAGCGGGGGGAGCCTCACGCTTC. This encodes CATSRELAGGASRF.

The table lists this clonotype with many counts. The gene calls are TRBV29-1 and TRBJ2-7, with 8 bases aligning to TRBD2. CDR1 and CDR2 (germline): SQVTM, ANQGSEA. The CDR3 totals 15 residues. Trimming cost V 5 bases and J 4 bases; bases outside gene matches: 13. The CDR3 DNA reads TGCAGCGTTAGGTCCCTCTTCGGGGGGGGGTACGAGCAGTACTTC. It encodes CSVRSLFGGGYEQYF.

At least ten counts were recorded for this clonotype. Here the CDR3 DNA reads TGTGCCAGCAGTTTAACAGGGGGAGGTCAGCCCCAGCATTTT. Amino acid sequence: CASSLTGGGQPQHF. The rearrangement joins TRBV12-3 or TRBV12-4 to TRBJ1-5, with TRBD1 matching 8 bases. The CDR3 has 14 amino acids. The trim removed 2 bases at V and 6 bases at J, leaving 3 bases unmatched.

For this clonotype: This may stem from a read error, because a much larger clone lies one nucleotide away. V and J are TRBV6-1 and TRBJ2-4; D gene uncertain. This CDR3 is built from 18 residues. CDR1 MNHNS and CDR2 SASEGT come from the germline V gene. The CDR3 DNA reads TGTGCCAGCAGTGAAGTTCCCTCCCGACAAATAGCCAAAAACATTAAGTACTTC. Residues: CASSEVPSRQIAKNIKYF.

This clonotype has ten or more counts. The V gene is TRBV2, the J gene TRBJ1-2; 7 bases are a match to TRBD1. V shed 4 bases, J shed 3 bases, and the junction held 8 bases outside the gene matches. CDR1 SNHLY and CDR2 FYNNEI come from the germline V gene. CDR3 length equals 15 residues. This chain's CDR3 is CASSGQGITDYGYTF. CDR3 coding DNA: TGTGCCAGCAGTGGACAGGGCATCACTGACTATGGCTACACCTTC.

This clonotype has ten or more counts. The rearrangement uses TRBV7-9 and TRBJ2-2; either TRBD1 or TRBD2 may fit D (5 bases each). CDR1 and CDR2 (germline): SEHNR, FQNEAQ (reference sequence). This CDR3 comprises 14 residues. The V gene lost 11 bases and the J gene lost 1 base, with 14 bases spanning the gap. DNA of the CDR3: TGTGCCCTCCCCGGGACGGAGAACACCGGGGAGCTGTTTTTT. This encodes CALPGTENTGELFF.